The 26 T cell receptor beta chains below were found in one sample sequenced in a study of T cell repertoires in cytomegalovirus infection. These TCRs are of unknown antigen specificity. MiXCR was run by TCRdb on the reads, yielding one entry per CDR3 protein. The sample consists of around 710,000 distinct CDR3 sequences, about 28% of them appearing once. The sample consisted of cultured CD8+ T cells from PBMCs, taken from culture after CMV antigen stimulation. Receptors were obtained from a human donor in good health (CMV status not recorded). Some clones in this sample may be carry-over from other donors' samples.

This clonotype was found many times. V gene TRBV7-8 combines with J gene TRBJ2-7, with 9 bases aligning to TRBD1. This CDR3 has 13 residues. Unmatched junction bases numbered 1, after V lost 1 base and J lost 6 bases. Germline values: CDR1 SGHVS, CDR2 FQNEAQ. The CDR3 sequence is CASSLVGQGEQYV. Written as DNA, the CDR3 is TGTGCCAGCAGCTTAGTGGGACAGGGCGAGCAGTACGTC.

CDR3 nucleotide sequence: TGTGCCAGCAGTTTATCTCTAACAGCCCCCAATCAGCCCCAGCATTTT. Encoded protein: CASSLSLTAPNQPQHF. The chain combines TRBV28 with TRBJ1-5; the D is unclear. This CDR3 region has 16 residues. V gave up 1 base and J gave up 3 bases, with 13 bases separating them. CDR1 MDHEN and CDR2 SYDVKM come from the germline V gene.

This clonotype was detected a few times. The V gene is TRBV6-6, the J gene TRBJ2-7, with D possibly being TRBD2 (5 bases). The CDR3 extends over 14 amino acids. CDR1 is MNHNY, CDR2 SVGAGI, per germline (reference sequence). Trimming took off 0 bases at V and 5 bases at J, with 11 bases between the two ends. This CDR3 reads CASSYSPLANEQYF. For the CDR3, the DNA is TGTGCCAGCAGTTACTCGCCCCTAGCTAACGAGCAGTACTTC.

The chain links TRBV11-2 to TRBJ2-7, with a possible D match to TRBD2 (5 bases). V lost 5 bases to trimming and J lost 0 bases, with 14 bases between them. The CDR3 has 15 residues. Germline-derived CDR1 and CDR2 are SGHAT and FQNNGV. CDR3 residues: CASSPSRTDSYEQYF. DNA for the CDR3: TGTGCCAGCAGCCCCTCCCGGACTGACTCCTACGAGCAGTACTTC.

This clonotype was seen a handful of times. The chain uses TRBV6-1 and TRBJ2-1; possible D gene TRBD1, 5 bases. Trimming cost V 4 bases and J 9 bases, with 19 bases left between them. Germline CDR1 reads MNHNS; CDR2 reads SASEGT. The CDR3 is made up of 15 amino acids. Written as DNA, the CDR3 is TGTGCCAGCAGTGTTGACAGAACTCTCGGGTTTGAGCAGTTCTTC. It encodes CASSVDRTLGFEQFF.

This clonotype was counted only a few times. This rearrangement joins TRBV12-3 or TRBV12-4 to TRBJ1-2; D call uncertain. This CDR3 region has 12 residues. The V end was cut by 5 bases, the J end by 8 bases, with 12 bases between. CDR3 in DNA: TGTGCCAGCAGTCTTACGATGGAGGGCTACACCTTC. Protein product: CASSLTMEGYTF.

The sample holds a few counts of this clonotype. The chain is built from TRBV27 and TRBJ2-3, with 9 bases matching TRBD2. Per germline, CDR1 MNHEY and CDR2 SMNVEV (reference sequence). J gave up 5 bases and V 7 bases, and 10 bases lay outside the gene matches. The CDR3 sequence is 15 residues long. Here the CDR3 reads CASKTRGGREDTQYF. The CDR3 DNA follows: TGTGCCAGCAAGACGCGGGGGGGCCGAGAAGATACGCAGTATTTT.

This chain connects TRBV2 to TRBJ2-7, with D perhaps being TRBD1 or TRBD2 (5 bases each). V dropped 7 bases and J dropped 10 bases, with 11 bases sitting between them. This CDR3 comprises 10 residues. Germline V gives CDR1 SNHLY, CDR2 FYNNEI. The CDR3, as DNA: TGTGCCAGCATTGGGACCGGCCAGTACGTC. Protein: CASIGTGQYV.

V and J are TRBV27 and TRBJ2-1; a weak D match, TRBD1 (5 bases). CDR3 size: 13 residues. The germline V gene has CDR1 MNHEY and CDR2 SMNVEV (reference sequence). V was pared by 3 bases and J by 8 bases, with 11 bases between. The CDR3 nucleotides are TGTGCCAGCAGTTTCGTGGGGCCCGATGAGCAGTTCTTC. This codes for CASSFVGPDEQFF.

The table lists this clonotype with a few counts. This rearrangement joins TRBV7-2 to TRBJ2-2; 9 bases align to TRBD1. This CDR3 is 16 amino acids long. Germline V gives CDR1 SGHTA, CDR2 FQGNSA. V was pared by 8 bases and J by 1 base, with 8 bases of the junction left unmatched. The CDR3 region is CASWGPGQGNTGELFF. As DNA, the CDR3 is TGTGCCAGCTGGGGCCCGGGACAGGGGAACACCGGGGAGCTGTTTTTT.

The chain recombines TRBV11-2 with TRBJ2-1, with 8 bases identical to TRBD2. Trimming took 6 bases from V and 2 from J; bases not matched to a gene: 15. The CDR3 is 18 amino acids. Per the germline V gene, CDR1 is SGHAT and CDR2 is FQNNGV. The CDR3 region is CASSRGGFPGGPYNEQFF. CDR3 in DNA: TGTGCCAGCAGTCGGGGGGGGTTCCCGGGAGGCCCCTACAATGAGCAGTTCTTC.

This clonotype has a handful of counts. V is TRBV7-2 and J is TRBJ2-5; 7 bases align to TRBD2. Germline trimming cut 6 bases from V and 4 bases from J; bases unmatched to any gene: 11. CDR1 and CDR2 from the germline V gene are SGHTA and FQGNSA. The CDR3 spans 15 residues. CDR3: CASSLWRGTGETQYF. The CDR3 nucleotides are TGTGCCAGCAGTCTCTGGCGGGGGACCGGAGAGACCCAGTACTTC.

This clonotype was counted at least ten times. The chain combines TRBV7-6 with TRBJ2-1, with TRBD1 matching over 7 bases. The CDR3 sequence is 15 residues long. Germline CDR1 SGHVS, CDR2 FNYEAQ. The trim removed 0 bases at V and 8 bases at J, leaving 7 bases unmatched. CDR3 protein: CASSLAGDSFYEQFF. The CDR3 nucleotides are TGTGCCAGCAGCTTAGCGGGGGACAGCTTCTATGAGCAGTTCTTC.

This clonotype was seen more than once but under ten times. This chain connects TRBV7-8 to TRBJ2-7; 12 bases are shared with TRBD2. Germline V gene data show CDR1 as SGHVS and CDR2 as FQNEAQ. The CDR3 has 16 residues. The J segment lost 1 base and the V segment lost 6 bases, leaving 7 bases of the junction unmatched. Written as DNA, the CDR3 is TGTGCCAGCAGTTTTGAACTAGCGGGGGGATCCTACGAGCAGTACTTC. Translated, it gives CASSFELAGGSYEQYF.

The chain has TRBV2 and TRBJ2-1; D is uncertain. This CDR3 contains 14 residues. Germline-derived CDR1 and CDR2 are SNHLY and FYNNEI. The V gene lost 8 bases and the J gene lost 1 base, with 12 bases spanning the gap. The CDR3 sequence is CASPPEASYNEQFF. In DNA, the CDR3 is TGTGCCAGCCCCCCCGAGGCTTCCTACAATGAGCAGTTCTTC.

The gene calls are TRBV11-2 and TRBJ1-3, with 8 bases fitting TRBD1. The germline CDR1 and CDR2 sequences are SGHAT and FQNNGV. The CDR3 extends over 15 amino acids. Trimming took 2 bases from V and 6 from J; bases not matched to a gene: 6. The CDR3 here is CASSLIPGGLNTIYF. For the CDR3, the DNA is TGTGCCAGCAGCTTAATCCCAGGGGGCTTAAACACCATATATTTT.

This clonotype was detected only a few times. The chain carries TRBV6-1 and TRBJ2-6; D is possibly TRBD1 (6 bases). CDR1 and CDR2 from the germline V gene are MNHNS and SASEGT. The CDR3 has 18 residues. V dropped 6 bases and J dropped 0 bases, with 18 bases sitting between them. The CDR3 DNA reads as TGTGCCAGCAGGGGACCACAGGGAGTCGCCTCTGGGGCCAACGTCCTGACTTTC. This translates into CASRGPQGVASGANVLTF.

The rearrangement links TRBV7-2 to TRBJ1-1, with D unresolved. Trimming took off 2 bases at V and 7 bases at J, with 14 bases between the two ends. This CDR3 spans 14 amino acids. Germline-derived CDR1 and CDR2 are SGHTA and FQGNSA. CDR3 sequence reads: CASSLPTRTDEAFF. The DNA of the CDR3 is TGTGCCAGCAGCTTACCGACTCGGACGGATGAAGCTTTCTTT.

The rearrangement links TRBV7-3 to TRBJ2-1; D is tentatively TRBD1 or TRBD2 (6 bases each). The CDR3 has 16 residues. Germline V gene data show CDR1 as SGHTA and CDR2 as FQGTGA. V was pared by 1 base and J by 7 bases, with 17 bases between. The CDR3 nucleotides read TGTGCCAGCAGCTTAAGAGGGGGGCCGGGGGATAATGAGCAGTTCTTC. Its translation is CASSLRGGPGDNEQFF.

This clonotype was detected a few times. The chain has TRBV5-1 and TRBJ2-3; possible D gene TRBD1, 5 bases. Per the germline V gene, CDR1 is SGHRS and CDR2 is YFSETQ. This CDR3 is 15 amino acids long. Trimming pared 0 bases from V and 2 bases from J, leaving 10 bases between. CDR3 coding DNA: TGCGCCAGCAGCTTGGGTCAGGGATACACAGATACGCAGTATTTT. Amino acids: CASSLGQGYTDTQYF. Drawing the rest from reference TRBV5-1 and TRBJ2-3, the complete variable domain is KAGVTQTPRYLIKTRGQQVTLSCSPISGHRSVSWYQQTPGQGLQFLFEYFSETQRNKGNFPGRFSGRQFSNSRSEMNVSTLELGDSALYLCASSLGQGYTDTQYFGPGTRLTVL.

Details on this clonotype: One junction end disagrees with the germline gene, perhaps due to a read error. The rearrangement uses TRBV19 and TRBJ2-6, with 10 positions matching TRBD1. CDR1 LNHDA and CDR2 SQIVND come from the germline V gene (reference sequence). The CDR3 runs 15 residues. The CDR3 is CASSIVRDRGRQKAF. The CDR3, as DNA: TGTGCCAGTAGTATTGTCCGGGACAGGGGACGCCAAAAGGCTTTC.

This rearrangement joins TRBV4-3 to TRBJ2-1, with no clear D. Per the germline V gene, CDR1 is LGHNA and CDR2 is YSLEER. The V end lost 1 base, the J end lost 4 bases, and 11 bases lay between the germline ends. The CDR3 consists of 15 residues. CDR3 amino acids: CASSQAKGGYNEQFF. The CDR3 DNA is TGCGCCAGCAGCCAAGCCAAGGGTGGATACAATGAGCAGTTCTTC.

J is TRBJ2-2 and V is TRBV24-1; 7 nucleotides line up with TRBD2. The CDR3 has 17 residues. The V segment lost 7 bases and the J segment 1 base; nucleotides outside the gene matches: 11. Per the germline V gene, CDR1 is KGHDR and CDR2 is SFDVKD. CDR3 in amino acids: CATRGTSGTMNTGELFF. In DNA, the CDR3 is TGTGCCACCAGAGGCACCTCCGGGACTATGAACACCGGGGAGCTGTTTTTT.

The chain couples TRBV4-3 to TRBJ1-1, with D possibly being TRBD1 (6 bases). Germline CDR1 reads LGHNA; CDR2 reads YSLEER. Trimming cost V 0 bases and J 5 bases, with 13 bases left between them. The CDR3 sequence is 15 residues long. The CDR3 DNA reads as TGCGCCAGCAGCCAAGAGGGTCAGGGGAATACTGAAGCTTTCTTT. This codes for CASSQEGQGNTEAFF.

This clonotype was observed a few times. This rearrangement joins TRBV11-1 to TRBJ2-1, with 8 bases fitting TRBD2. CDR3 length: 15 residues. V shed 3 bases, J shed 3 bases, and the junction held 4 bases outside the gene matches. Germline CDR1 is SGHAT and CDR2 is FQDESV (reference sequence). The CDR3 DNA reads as TGTGCCAGCAGCTTCCTCCGGGGGGGCTACAATGAGCAGTTCTTC. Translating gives CASSFLRGGYNEQFF.

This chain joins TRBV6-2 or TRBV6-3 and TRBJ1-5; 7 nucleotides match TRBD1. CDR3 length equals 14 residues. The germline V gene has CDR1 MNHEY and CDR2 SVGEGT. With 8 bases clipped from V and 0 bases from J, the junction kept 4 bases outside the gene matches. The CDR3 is CASGDSYSNQPQHF. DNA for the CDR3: TGTGCCAGCGGGGACAGTTATAGCAATCAGCCCCAGCATTTT.